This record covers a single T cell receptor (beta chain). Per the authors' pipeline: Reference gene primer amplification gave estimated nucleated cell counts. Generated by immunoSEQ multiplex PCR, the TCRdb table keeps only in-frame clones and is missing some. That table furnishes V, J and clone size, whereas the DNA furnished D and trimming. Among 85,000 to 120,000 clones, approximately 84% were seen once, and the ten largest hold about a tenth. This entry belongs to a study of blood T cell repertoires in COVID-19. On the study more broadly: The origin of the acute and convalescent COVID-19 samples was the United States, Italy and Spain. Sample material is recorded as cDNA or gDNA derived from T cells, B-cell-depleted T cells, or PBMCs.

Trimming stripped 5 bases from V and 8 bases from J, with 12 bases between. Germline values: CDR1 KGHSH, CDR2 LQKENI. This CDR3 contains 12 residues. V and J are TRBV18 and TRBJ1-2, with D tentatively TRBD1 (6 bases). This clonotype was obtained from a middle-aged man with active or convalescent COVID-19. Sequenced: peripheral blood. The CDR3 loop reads CASSSDSRGYTF. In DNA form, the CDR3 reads TGTGCCAGCTCATCGGACAGCCGGGGCTACACCTTC.